The 17 T cell receptor beta chains reported below all come from one sample, sequenced in a study of CD8 T cells in ankylosing spondylitis. One entry per CDR3 protein results from TCRdb running MiXCR on the 5' RACE reads. This table has over 200,000 distinct CDR3 sequences, roughly a tenth appearing once. Sequencing input: blood, either unsorted or a sorted T cell fraction (not recorded which). The receptor set was obtained from a male donor with ankylosing spondylitis or in good health (not recorded which).

This clonotype was observed at least ten times. The J gene is TRBJ2-3, the V gene TRBV9; D could derive from TRBD1 or TRBD2 (5 bases each). Germline CDR1 is SGDLS and CDR2 is YYNGEE. Trimming removed 0 bases at V and 0 bases at J, with 8 bases between. The CDR3 extends over 15 amino acids. In nucleotides, the CDR3 is TGTGCCAGCAGCGTAGGGGACCCTAGCACAGATACGCAGTATTTT. Protein sequence: CASSVGDPSTDTQYF.

In its sample, this clonotype was seen many times. This chain's CDR3 is CASSLSHAPNTEAFF. The CDR3 coding sequence is TGTGCCAGCAGTTTAAGTCACGCACCGAACACTGAAGCTTTCTTT. The chain is built from TRBV12-3 or TRBV12-4 and TRBJ1-1, with D hard to call. V was cut by 2 bases and J by 1 base, with 11 bases left in between. The CDR3 sequence is 15 residues long.

Ten or more counts support this clonotype. V usage is TRBV5-6 and J usage is TRBJ2-5; tentatively, D is TRBD2 (5 bases). The CDR3 loop spans 15 amino acids. V dropped 2 bases and J dropped 5 bases, with 16 bases sitting between them. Looked up from germline, CDR1 is SGHDT and CDR2 is YYEEEE. In DNA, the CDR3 is TGTGCCAGCAGCTTACTAGTTATTGGTTTGGAGACCCAGTACTTC. Residues: CASSLLVIGLETQYF.

This clonotype was counted only a few times. The V call is TRBV12-3 or TRBV12-4, the J call TRBJ2-3, with TRBD1 matching over 10 bases. The CDR3 sequence is 15 residues long. Losses at the gene ends were 3 bases for V and 4 bases for J; bases not matched to a gene: 4. CDR3 nucleotide sequence: TGTGCCAGCAGTTTCCGGGACAGGGGCCCAGATACGCAGTATTTT. Translating gives CASSFRDRGPDTQYF.

The sample holds a few counts of this clonotype. The rearrangement joins TRBV3-1 to TRBJ1-1; unclear D gene. The CDR3 extends over 13 amino acids. Trimming removed 3 bases at V and 1 base at J, with 6 bases between. The V gene's germline CDR1 is LGHDT and CDR2 YNNKEL (reference sequence). The CDR3 nucleotides are TGTGCCAGCAGCCACCATAAGAACACTGAAGCTTTCTTT. It codes for CASSHHKNTEAFF.

Many counts were recorded for this clonotype. This rearrangement joins TRBV11-1 to TRBJ2-1; tentative D call: TRBD1 (7 bases). CDR1 and CDR2 from the germline V gene are SGHAT and FQDESV (reference sequence). V gave up 3 bases and J gave up 9 bases, with 18 bases separating them. CDR3 length equals 15 residues. In DNA, the CDR3 is TGTGCCAGCAGCTTTGGGGGGTCACACAGGGGTGAGCAGTTCTTC. Translation gives CASSFGGSHRGEQFF.

J is TRBJ2-7 and V is TRBV5-1; 8 nucleotides match TRBD1. The CDR3 runs to 15 residues. V shed 1 base, J shed 4 bases, and the junction held 7 bases outside the gene matches. Per germline, CDR1 SGHRS and CDR2 YFSETQ. CDR3 nucleotide sequence: TGCGCCAGCAGCTTGAACGGCAGGGGGCATTACGAGCAGTACTTC. Its protein product is CASSLNGRGHYEQYF.

V gene TRBV12-3 or TRBV12-4 combines with J gene TRBJ2-3, with 14 nucleotides matching TRBD2. Losses at the gene ends were 8 bases for V and 6 bases for J; bases not matched to a gene: 4. The CDR3 runs to 14 residues. The CDR3 region has the DNA TGTGCCAGCGGACGACTAGCGGGGGGGGATACGCAGTATTTT. Its translation is CASGRLAGGDTQYF.

V usage is TRBV7-2 and J usage is TRBJ2-2; no reliable D call. The length of the CDR3 is 17 residues. The V gene lost 4 bases and the J gene lost 0 bases, with 15 bases spanning the gap. The germline V gene encodes CDR1 SGHTA and CDR2 FQGNSA. Here the CDR3 DNA reads TGTGCCAGCAGCTCCCCGGGCAGGACCGCGAACACCGGGGAGCTGTTTTTT. Residues: CASSSPGRTANTGELFF.

This clonotype was seen a handful of times. The conserved phenylalanine or tryptophan normally closing the CDR3 is absent here, so this likely arose from a read error. The limits of the CDR3 on the DNA are not certain, so only TCRdb's listed CDR3 is given. V usage is TRBV12-3 or TRBV12-4 and J usage is TRBJ2-1; the table's D call, TRBD2, was not checked against the DNA. The CDR3 extends over 12 residues, inclusive of both ends. The CDR3 spells CASSFELGGGAI.

This clonotype was counted ten times or more. The V gene is TRBV7-8, the J gene TRBJ1-4; 7 bases match TRBD1. Germline CDR1 reads SGHVS; CDR2 reads FQNEAQ. Germline trimming cut 1 base from V and 8 bases from J; bases unmatched to any gene: 4. The CDR3 sequence is 14 residues long. CDR3 loop: CASSLVGTAEKLFF. The CDR3 bases are TGTGCCAGCAGCTTAGTCGGGACAGCCGAAAAACTGTTTTTT. Based on the CDR3 plus reference TRBV7-8 and TRBJ1-4, the full variable domain is GAGVSQSPRYKVAKRGQDVALRCDPISGHVSLFWYQQALGQGPEFLTYFQNEAQLDKSGLPSDRFFAERPEGSVSTLKIQRTQQEDSAVYLCASSLVGTAEKLFFGSGTQLSVL.

This clonotype came up many times. The V gene is TRBV3-1, the J gene TRBJ2-1; no firm D call. The CDR3 totals 13 residues. CDR1 is LGHDT, CDR2 YNNKEL, per germline (reference sequence). Trimming took 4 bases from V and 7 from J, leaving 11 bases between them. CDR3 sequence (DNA): TGTGCCAGCAGCCCTACCGACTGGAATGAGCAGTTCTTC. Protein sequence: CASSPTDWNEQFF.

The sample holds many counts of this clonotype. This sequence joins TRBV20-1 and TRBJ1-1; D is possibly TRBD1 (5 bases). Germline loops: CDR1 DFQATT, CDR2 SNEGSKA (reference sequence). V lost 3 bases and J 7 bases, leaving 15 bases between the germline ends. The CDR3 extends over 13 amino acids. CDR3 sequence: CSARVPGGFEAFF. CDR3 coding DNA: TGCAGTGCTAGGGTACCCGGGGGGTTTGAAGCTTTCTTT.

The chain combines TRBV24-1 with TRBJ2-5; 12 bases map to TRBD2. Germline values: CDR1 KGHDR, CDR2 SFDVKD. This CDR3 spans 15 amino acids. After removal of 3 bases from V and 5 bases from J, the junction contained 3 bases not matched to a gene. CDR3 in DNA: TGTGCCACCAGTGATACCGGGACTAGCGGGGAGACCCAGTACTTC. Protein: CATSDTGTSGETQYF.

This chain links TRBV24-1 with TRBJ2-4; D gene unclear. CDR1 is KGHDR, CDR2 SFDVKD, per germline. This CDR3 region has 11 residues. V dropped 3 bases and J dropped 11 bases, with 7 bases sitting between them. CDR3 in amino acids: CATSDGQLQYF. The DNA for the CDR3 is TGTGCCACCAGTGATGGGCAGCTTCAGTACTTC.

This clonotype showed up many times. The chain links TRBV6-2 or TRBV6-3 to TRBJ1-2; 8 bases are a match to TRBD1. Trimming cost V 4 bases and J 7 bases; bases outside gene matches: 5. The CDR3 spans 13 residues. The V gene's germline CDR1 is MNHEY and CDR2 SVGEGT. This CDR3 is CASSFGQGSGYTF. As DNA, the CDR3 is TGTGCCAGCAGTTTCGGACAGGGATCTGGCTACACCTTC.

The sample holds many counts of this clonotype. A much larger clone differs by one base, so this may be a read error. DNA for the CDR3: TGCGCCAGCAGCTTGTACCAAGAGACCCAGTACTTC. Its translation: CASSLYQETQYF. The rearrangement uses TRBV5-1 and TRBJ2-5; no firm D call. This CDR3 contains 12 residues. V was shortened by 1 base and J by 0 bases, with 1 base between the two germline ends. Germline V gene data show CDR1 as SGHRS and CDR2 as YFSETQ.